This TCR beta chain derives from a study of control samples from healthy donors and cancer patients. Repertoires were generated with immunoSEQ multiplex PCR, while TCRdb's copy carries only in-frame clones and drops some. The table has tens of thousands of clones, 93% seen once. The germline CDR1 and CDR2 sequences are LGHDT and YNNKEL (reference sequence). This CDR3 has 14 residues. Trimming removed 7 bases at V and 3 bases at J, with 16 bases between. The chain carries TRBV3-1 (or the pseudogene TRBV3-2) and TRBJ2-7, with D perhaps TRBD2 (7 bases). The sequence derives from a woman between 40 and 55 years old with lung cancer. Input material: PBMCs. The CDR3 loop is CASMRSGGGYEQYF. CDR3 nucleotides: TGTGCCAGCATGCGATCGGGGGGCGGCTACGAGCAGTACTTC.